The 23 T cell receptor beta chains given below trace back to one sample, sequenced in a study of identical twins. TCRdb called the 5' RACE reads again in MiXCR, with one record for every CDR3 protein. The sample contains approximately 890,000 distinct CDR3 sequences, approximately 13% of which appear only once. This sample also belongs to another study, concerning yellow fever vaccine responses in identical twins.

Material: PBMCs. Receptors were obtained from a woman younger than 30 in good health.

The chain joins TRBV7-2 to TRBJ1-1, with a weak D call TRBD1 (5 bases). This CDR3 region has 15 residues. V dropped 5 bases and J dropped 4 bases, with 17 bases sitting between them. The germline gives CDR1 SGHTA, CDR2 FQGNSA. CDR3 residues: CASSLVAGTGTEAFF. The CDR3 bases are TGTGCCAGCAGCCTCGTGGCGGGGACCGGCACTGAAGCTTTCTTT.

The chain links TRBV5-1 to TRBJ2-5; D could derive from TRBD1 or TRBD2 (5 bases each). Germline-derived CDR1 and CDR2 are SGHRS and YFSETQ. Trimming removed 6 bases at V and 5 bases at J, with 17 bases between. The CDR3 covers 14 residues. The CDR3 nucleotides read TGCGCCAGCACCCAGTCCCTAGCAGGGGAGACCCAGTACTTC. Its translation is CASTQSLAGETQYF.

The J gene is TRBJ2-6, the V gene TRBV11-1, with D possibly being TRBD1 (6 bases). This CDR3 comprises 19 residues. V was shortened by 5 bases and J by 0 bases, with 20 bases between the two germline ends. Germline CDR1 is SGHAT and CDR2 is FQDESV (reference sequence). The CDR3: CASSGARDTELSGANVLTF. The CDR3 region has the DNA TGTGCCAGCAGCGGAGCCCGGGACACCGAGCTCTCTGGGGCCAACGTCCTGACTTTC.

This clonotype was counted at least ten times. The chain uses TRBV20-1 and TRBJ2-1; D remains ambiguous. Germline V gene lookup returns CDR1 DFQATT and CDR2 SNEGSKA (reference sequence). The CDR3 runs to 11 residues. The V gene lost 0 bases and the J gene lost 6 bases, with 3 bases spanning the gap. In DNA, the CDR3 is TGCAGTGCTAGAGATCCCAATGAGCAGTTCTTC. Amino acids: CSARDPNEQFF.

The V call is TRBV28, the J call TRBJ2-5; tentative D call: TRBD2 (6 bases). Trimming took 5 bases from V and 3 from J, leaving 10 bases between them. There are 13 residues in the CDR3. Per germline, CDR1 MDHEN and CDR2 SYDVKM. The chain's CDR3 is CASSRAGKETQYF. In DNA, the CDR3 is TGTGCCAGCAGTCGGGCGGGGAAAGAGACCCAGTACTTC.

J is TRBJ2-1 and V is TRBV7-2; TRBD2 matches at 12 bases. Per germline, CDR1 SGHTA and CDR2 FQGNSA. The CDR3 covers 21 residues. V shed 0 bases, J shed 5 bases, and the junction held 17 bases outside the gene matches. CDR3 DNA sequence: TGTGCCAGCAGCTTAGCCCCCGGACTAGCGGGACATTACCAACCCAACAATGAGCAGTTCTTC. Translating it yields CASSLAPGLAGHYQPNNEQFF.

In its sample, this clonotype was seen many times. The genes are TRBV12-3 or TRBV12-4 and TRBJ1-1; the match to TRBD1 covers 7 bases. V was clipped by 6 bases and J by 6 bases; unmatched bases: 7. The CDR3 is made up of 13 amino acids. CDR3 sequence reads: CASSLGTAAEAFF. DNA for the CDR3: TGTGCCAGCAGCCTGGGGACAGCGGCTGAAGCTTTCTTT.

CDR3 in amino acids: CASSLGFSGSISNEQFF. CDR3 coding DNA: TGTGCCAGCAGCTTAGGATTTAGCGGGAGTATCTCCAATGAGCAGTTCTTC. This chain joins TRBV11-2 and TRBJ2-1; 9 bases are a match to TRBD2. This CDR3 has 17 residues. Germline V gene data show CDR1 as SGHAT and CDR2 as FQNNGV. V dropped 1 base and J dropped 6; count of bases not matched to a gene: 10. The variable domain in full, completed from reference TRBV11-2 and TRBJ2-1, reads EAGVAQSPRYKIIEKRQSVAFWCNPISGHATLYWYQQILGQGPKLLIQFQNNGVVDDSQLPKDRFSAERLKGVDSTLKIQPAKLEDSAVYLCASSLGFSGSISNEQFFGPGTRLTVL.

As for this clonotype: The DNA is left out, because the CDR3 cannot be placed on it with certainty; the CDR3 is given as TCRdb lists it. The CDR3 protein is CASSSSVQGGTQYF. The gene calls are TRBV12-3 or TRBV12-4 and TRBJ2-5; the D segment call TRBD1 is taken from the table without a DNA check. The length of the CDR3 is 14 amino acids, counting both ends.

This clonotype was counted a few times. This chain uses TRBV5-1 with TRBJ2-5, with TRBD1 identical over 7 bases. The V segment lost 0 bases and the J segment 5 bases; nucleotides outside the gene matches: 7. The V gene's germline CDR1 is SGHRS and CDR2 YFSETQ. The CDR3 runs 15 residues. This chain's CDR3 is CASSLDYRGGETQYF. The CDR3 DNA sequence: TGCGCCAGCAGCTTGGATTACAGGGGCGGGGAGACCCAGTACTTC.

The V and J genes are TRBV5-5 and TRBJ2-1; TRBD2 might be the D (6 bases). Trimming removed 4 bases at V and 4 bases at J, with 18 bases between. The CDR3 length is 16 residues. Looked up from germline, CDR1 is SGHKS and CDR2 is YYEKEE (reference sequence). The CDR3 DNA follows: TGTGCCAGCAGCATCTACCCAGAGACTAGGTACAATGAGCAGTTCTTC. Its translation: CASSIYPETRYNEQFF.

This chain connects TRBV27 to TRBJ1-1; possible D gene TRBD1, 6 bases. CDR1 and CDR2 from the germline V gene are MNHEY and SMNVEV (reference sequence). V shed 7 bases and J shed 1 base, with 13 bases lying between them. The CDR3 contains 14 residues. CDR3 nucleotide sequence: TGTGCCAGCAACCCGGGACAAACGAACACTGAAGCTTTCTTT. It translates to CASNPGQTNTEAFF.

This clonotype was counted a few times. The chain links TRBV20-1 to TRBJ1-4; the D is unclear. From germline, CDR1 is DFQATT and CDR2 SNEGSKA (reference sequence). V lost 2 bases and J 5 bases, leaving 9 bases between the germline ends. The CDR3 loop spans 13 amino acids. The CDR3 sequence: CSARPAGNEKLFF. The DNA for the CDR3 is TGCAGTGCTAGACCGGCAGGCAATGAAAAACTGTTTTTT.

About this clonotype itself: One end of the junction fails to match germline, which may point to a read error. The CDR3: CCARDIERGTPWEQYF. The CDR3 DNA is TGCTGTGCTAGAGATATTGAGCGGGGCACCCCTTGGGAGCAGTACTTC. V is TRBV20-1 and J is TRBJ2-7, with TRBD2 matching over 7 bases. The CDR3 is 16 residues long. Germline V gives CDR1 DFQATT, CDR2 SNEGSKA (reference sequence).

The chain links TRBV5-1 to TRBJ2-3, with 9 bases that match TRBD2. The junction had 4 bases not matched to a gene; V was cut back by 0 bases and J by 2 bases. Per the germline V gene, CDR1 is SGHRS and CDR2 is YFSETQ. CDR3 size: 16 residues. The CDR3 DNA follows: TGCGCCAGCAGCTTGGGGGGGACTAGCTACACAGATACGCAGTATTTT. Translating it yields CASSLGGTSYTDTQYF. Supplemented by reference TRBV5-1 and TRBJ2-3, the full variable domain reads KAGVTQTPRYLIKTRGQQVTLSCSPISGHRSVSWYQQTPGQGLQFLFEYFSETQRNKGNFPGRFSGRQFSNSRSEMNVSTLELGDSALYLCASSLGGTSYTDTQYFGPGTRLTVL.

This clonotype occurred many times. The chain links TRBV4-2 to TRBJ2-3; D gene ambiguous. CDR1 and CDR2 from the germline V gene are LGHNA and YNFKEQ. Trimming stripped 4 bases from V and 1 base from J, with 33 bases between. There are 22 residues in the CDR3. The CDR3 is CASSPHRAPGSALRIGTDTQYF. The CDR3 nucleotides are TGTGCCAGCAGCCCACACAGAGCCCCGGGCTCCGCACTACGTATTGGCACAGATACGCAGTATTTT.

CDR3 nucleotides: TGTGCCAGCAGCGACAGGGGCCCAAGCTCTGGAAACACCATATATTTT. It yields the protein CASSDRGPSSGNTIYF. This chain joins TRBV6-2 or TRBV6-3 and TRBJ1-3; 8 bases are shared with TRBD1. The CDR3 length is 16 residues. Germline V gene data show CDR1 as MNHEY and CDR2 as SVGEGT. Losses at the gene ends were 6 bases for V and 0 bases for J; bases not matched to a gene: 7.

Many counts were recorded for this clonotype. The rearrangement links TRBV27 to TRBJ2-5; 11 positions match TRBD2. CDR3 length: 16 amino acids. From germline, CDR1 is MNHEY and CDR2 SMNVEV (reference sequence). V trimming: 3 bases; J trimming: 0 bases; junction bases outside the gene matches: 3. CDR3 residues: CASSFRLAGNQETQYF. CDR3 coding DNA: TGTGCCAGCAGTTTCAGACTAGCGGGGAACCAAGAGACCCAGTACTTC.

The rearrangement joins TRBV29-1 to TRBJ2-7; D gene ambiguous. CDR1 SQVTM and CDR2 ANQGSEA come from the germline V gene. Trimming took off 4 bases at V and 3 bases at J, with 7 bases between the two ends. The CDR3 spans 11 residues. CDR3 in DNA: TGCAGCGTTGCAGACCTCTACGAGCAGTACTTC. The encoded protein is CSVADLYEQYF.

This clonotype came up many times. The chain is built from TRBV5-1 and TRBJ2-1; D is undetermined. Between the trimmed V and J ends, which lost 1 base and 9 bases, there was a span of 8 bases. The CDR3 is 12 residues long. Germline V lookup: CDR1 SGHRS, CDR2 YFSETQ. The chain's CDR3 is CASSLNVFEQFF. The CDR3 DNA sequence: TGCGCCAGCAGCTTGAATGTTTTTGAGCAGTTCTTC.

J is TRBJ2-7 and V is TRBV12-3 or TRBV12-4; possibly TRBD2 for D (5 bases). The V and J ends lost 5 bases and 0 bases respectively, with 17 bases between them. The CDR3 covers 16 residues. CDR3 bases: TGTGCCAGCAGTCCCCGGGGTGTTCTTAGCTCCTACGAGCAGTACTTC. Protein sequence: CASSPRGVLSSYEQYF.

This clonotype has a handful of counts. The chain has TRBV7-3 and TRBJ1-2, with D possibly matching TRBD1 (5 bases). V lost 4 bases, J lost 4 bases, and 10 bases lay in between. CDR3 length equals 13 residues. Germline lookup yields CDR1 SGHTA and CDR2 FQGTGA. Written as DNA, the CDR3 is TGTGCCAGCAGCTCTGGGGGTCGCTATGGCTACACCTTC. The encoded protein is CASSSGGRYGYTF.

The V gene is TRBV2, the J gene TRBJ1-6; 7 nucleotides match TRBD1. Trimming at V came to 8 bases and at J to 10 bases, leaving 11 bases not matched to a gene. The CDR3 is 14 amino acids. Germline V CDR1 and CDR2: SNHLY, FYNNEI. CDR3 protein: CASQGDGFGSPLHF. DNA for the CDR3: TGTGCCAGCCAGGGGGACGGGTTTGGCTCACCCCTCCACTTT.